A single sample is the source of the 23 T cell receptor beta chains below, sequenced in a study of blood T cells in healthy people across ages. A second PCR, run for about 7 to 12 cycles, used a sample-barcoded 5' primer plus a J-beta primer mix. A single record per CDR3 protein comes from TCRdb applying MiXCR to the 5' RACE reads. This table has roughly 1,800,000 distinct CDR3 sequences, less than 50% appearing once. Specimen: blood. These receptor sequences come from a woman aged 40-49 years in good health.

The chain employs TRBV6-2 or TRBV6-3 and TRBJ2-5, with 7 nucleotides matching TRBD1. This CDR3 is built from 16 residues. Germline CDR1 MNHEY, CDR2 SVGEGT. V was clipped by 5 bases and J by 2 bases; unmatched bases: 11. CDR3 coding DNA: TGTGCCAGCAGTCCCCTGGGCCGGGGACAGCAAGAGACCCAGTACTTC. This codes for CASSPLGRGQQETQYF.

This clonotype was detected a few times. The chain is built from TRBV20-1 and TRBJ2-3; 7 bases fit TRBD1. The CDR3 spans 15 residues. V dropped 4 bases and J dropped 1; count of bases not matched to a gene: 8. The germline V gene encodes CDR1 DFQATT and CDR2 SNEGSKA (reference sequence). In nucleotides, the CDR3 is TGCAGTGCTACTCCCGGACAGGTCGGCACAGATACGCAGTATTTT. It translates to CSATPGQVGTDTQYF.

The chain carries TRBV12-3 or TRBV12-4 and TRBJ1-2; possibly TRBD1 for D (5 bases). Trimming took off 1 base at V and 12 bases at J, with 12 bases between the two ends. The CDR3 runs to 12 residues. In DNA, the CDR3 is TGTGCCAGCAGTTTAGATACAGGCCGCCACACCTTC. Its translation: CASSLDTGRHTF.

The count of this clonotype is one. The V and J genes are TRBV13 and TRBJ1-2; perhaps TRBD1 as D (6 bases). Germline V gene sequence: CDR1 PRHDT, CDR2 FYEKMQ (reference sequence). This CDR3 contains 14 residues. V gave up 7 bases and J gave up 6 bases, with 18 bases separating them. This CDR3 reads CASNQIGGRDGYTF. As DNA, the CDR3 is TGTGCCAGCAACCAGATAGGGGGAAGAGATGGCTACACCTTC.

The V call is TRBV29-1, the J call TRBJ2-3; the D gene could be TRBD1 or TRBD2 (5 bases each). V lost 7 bases, J lost 4 bases, and 9 bases lay in between. The CDR3 runs to 11 residues. CDR1 is SQVTM, CDR2 ANQGSEA, per germline. The CDR3: CSGRGPDTQYF. The CDR3 nucleotides are TGCAGCGGTCGGGGACCAGATACGCAGTATTTT.

The rearrangement joins TRBV6-5 to TRBJ2-6; D is possibly TRBD1 (5 bases). Germline CDR1 reads MNHEY; CDR2 reads SVGAGI. The CDR3 has 17 residues. The germline V and J ends were trimmed by 4 bases and 1 base, with 14 bases remaining between them. The CDR3 sequence: CASSFSLDSSGANVLTF. CDR3 nucleotides: TGTGCCAGCAGTTTCTCCCTCGACAGTTCTGGGGCCAACGTCCTGACTTTC.

The chain has TRBV5-1 and TRBJ2-1, with 7 bases aligning to TRBD2. The J segment lost 3 bases and the V segment lost 2 bases, leaving 5 bases of the junction unmatched. This CDR3 is built from 15 residues. Per the germline V gene, CDR1 is SGHRS and CDR2 is YFSETQ. CDR3 protein: CASSFEASGYNEQFF. The CDR3 DNA follows: TGCGCCAGCAGCTTTGAGGCTAGCGGCTACAATGAGCAGTTCTTC.

V gene TRBV20-1 combines with J gene TRBJ2-1; D ambiguous. Matching the DNA end better, TRBJ2-7 makes the J call doubtful. Germline loops: CDR1 DFQATT, CDR2 SNEGSKA (reference sequence). This CDR3 is built from 14 residues. As DNA, the CDR3 is TGCAGTGCTAGATCTCCAAGAAACTACAATGAGCAGTACTTC. This encodes CSARSPRNYNEQYF.

The chain combines TRBV5-1 with TRBJ2-6; D may be TRBD1 (7 bases). This CDR3 is built from 20 residues. Per the germline V gene, CDR1 is SGHRS and CDR2 is YFSETQ. Trimming removed 4 bases from V and 0 bases from J, with 23 bases in between. Here the CDR3 reads CASSRGTVPWTSSGANVLTF. In nucleotides, the CDR3 is TGCGCCAGCAGCCGCGGGACAGTACCCTGGACGAGCTCTGGGGCCAACGTCCTGACTTTC.

The chain employs TRBV7-6 and TRBJ1-1; TRBD1 matches 8 bases. Germline trimming cut 5 bases from V and 7 bases from J; bases unmatched to any gene: 12. The germline gives CDR1 SGHVS, CDR2 FNYEAQ. The CDR3 is made up of 15 amino acids. The CDR3 nucleotides read TGTGCCAGCAGCCCTCAACAGACAGGGGCGATTGAAGCTTTCTTT. It is translated as CASSPQQTGAIEAFF.

This clonotype was recorded a few times. The chain carries TRBV27 and TRBJ2-7; D is ambiguous. Germline V gene sequence: CDR1 MNHEY, CDR2 SMNVEV (reference sequence). The CDR3 is 13 amino acids. V dropped 4 bases and J dropped 1 base, with 8 bases sitting between them. CDR3 residues: CASSWQDSYEQYF. DNA for the CDR3: TGTGCCAGCAGTTGGCAGGATTCCTACGAGCAGTACTTC.

This clonotype was seen more than once but under ten times. The J gene is TRBJ2-3, the V gene TRBV7-2; possible D gene TRBD2, 6 bases. The CDR3 extends over 17 amino acids. Germline CDR1 and CDR2: SGHTA and FQGNSA. Trimming removed 4 bases from V and 2 bases from J, with 19 bases in between. Written as DNA, the CDR3 is TGTGCCAGCAGCTCGCATCGCGGGACTCTCCTCACAGATACGCAGTATTTT. Residues: CASSSHRGTLLTDTQYF.

The rearrangement links TRBV6-2 or TRBV6-3 to TRBJ2-1; TRBD2 aligns across 7 bases. This CDR3 spans 15 amino acids. Trimming at V came to 2 bases and at J to 4 bases, leaving 5 bases not matched to a gene. Germline CDR1 is MNHEY and CDR2 is SVGEGT. CDR3 DNA: TGTGCCAGCAGTTACGTGGGGACTACTTACAATGAGCAGTTCTTC. Encoded protein: CASSYVGTTYNEQFF.

V usage is TRBV21-1 and J usage is TRBJ1-2; the table's D gene call, TRBD1, was not cross checked with the DNA. TRBV21-1 is a documented pseudogene. This CDR3 is built from 15 residues. CDR3 coding DNA: TGTGCCAGCAGCCCCCGGGACGCGGGGAACTATGGCTACACCTTC. It is translated as CASSPRDAGNYGYTF.

This clonotype was counted only a few times. This chain joins TRBV20-1 and TRBJ1-2, with D possibly TRBD1 on 5 matching bases. Per the germline V gene, CDR1 is DFQATT and CDR2 is SNEGSKA (reference sequence). The CDR3 is 14 residues long. Trimming took off 1 base at V and 1 base at J, with 10 bases between the two ends. CDR3 protein: CSARVVGVNYGYTF. In DNA form, the CDR3 reads TGCAGTGCTAGAGTGGTAGGGGTTAACTATGGCTACACCTTC.

The chain is built from TRBV29-1 and TRBJ2-4; maybe TRBD2 (5 bases). CDR1 SQVTM and CDR2 ANQGSEA come from the germline V gene. The CDR3 has 11 amino acids. The CDR3 DNA reads as TGCGGACTCACCATAAAAAACATTCAGTACTTC. It is translated as CGLTIKNIQYF.

The V gene is TRBV4-3, the J gene TRBJ1-2; D is ambiguous. V lost 2 bases to trimming and J lost 6 bases, with 10 bases between them. The germline gives CDR1 LGHNA, CDR2 YSLEER. CDR3 length: 13 residues. In nucleotides, the CDR3 is TGCGCCAGCAGCCAAACCAATATAGATGGCTACACCTTC. This translates into CASSQTNIDGYTF.

The genes are TRBV11-2 and TRBJ2-5; 9 nucleotides line up with TRBD1. Germline loops: CDR1 SGHAT, CDR2 FQNNGV. This CDR3 contains 16 residues. Trimming at V came to 3 bases and at J to 11 bases, leaving 16 bases not matched to a gene. CDR3 coding DNA: TGTGCCAGCAGCTTCACAGGGGGCTCAGTCGCGAGGGAGCAGTACTTC. It yields the protein CASSFTGGSVAREQYF.

V and J are TRBV27 and TRBJ2-6, with 10 bases identical to TRBD1. Trimming cost V 6 bases and J 0 bases; bases outside gene matches: 8. Germline CDR1 MNHEY, CDR2 SMNVEV (reference sequence). The CDR3 is made up of 18 amino acids. The CDR3: CASRHRQGANSGANVLTF. The CDR3 nucleotides are TGTGCCAGCAGGCATAGACAGGGGGCCAACTCTGGGGCCAACGTCCTGACTTTC.

This chain links TRBV6-6 with TRBJ2-3; 9 bases agree with TRBD1. CDR3 length equals 17 residues. In germline, CDR1 is MNHNY, CDR2 SVGAGI (reference sequence). The ends lost 1 base at V and 3 bases at J; junction bases unmatched: 8. The CDR3 bases are TGTGCCAGCAGTTACTACCCCGGGACAGGGAGGACAGATACGCAGTATTTT. Protein: CASSYYPGTGRTDTQYF.

J is TRBJ1-5 and V is TRBV7-9; D is unresolved. The V end lost 3 bases, the J end lost 5 bases, and 8 bases lay between the germline ends. The CDR3 sequence is 13 residues long. Germline lookup yields CDR1 SEHNR and CDR2 FQNEAQ (reference sequence). CDR3 sequence (DNA): TGTGCCAGCAGCTTGCAAAGGGATCAGCCCCAGCATTTT. Translated: CASSLQRDQPQHF.

In its sample, this clonotype was seen once. The J gene is TRBJ2-5, the V gene TRBV7-6; D not certain. The V end was cut by 1 base, the J end by 7 bases, with 10 bases between. The CDR3 extends over 13 amino acids. Germline V lookup: CDR1 SGHVS, CDR2 FNYEAQ. The CDR3 DNA reads as TGTGCCAGCAGCTTAGGCACAGCTGCGACCCAGTACTTC. Its protein product is CASSLGTAATQYF.

This clonotype was detected ten times or more. The chain has TRBV7-2 and TRBJ2-3; D is perhaps TRBD1 (5 bases). V was clipped by 4 bases and J by 3 bases, with 14 bases between them. Germline loops: CDR1 SGHTA, CDR2 FQGNSA. The CDR3 covers 15 residues. In DNA, the CDR3 is TGTGCCAGCAGCTCGCGGACATCTGGGACAGATACGCAGTATTTT. As protein: CASSSRTSGTDTQYF.